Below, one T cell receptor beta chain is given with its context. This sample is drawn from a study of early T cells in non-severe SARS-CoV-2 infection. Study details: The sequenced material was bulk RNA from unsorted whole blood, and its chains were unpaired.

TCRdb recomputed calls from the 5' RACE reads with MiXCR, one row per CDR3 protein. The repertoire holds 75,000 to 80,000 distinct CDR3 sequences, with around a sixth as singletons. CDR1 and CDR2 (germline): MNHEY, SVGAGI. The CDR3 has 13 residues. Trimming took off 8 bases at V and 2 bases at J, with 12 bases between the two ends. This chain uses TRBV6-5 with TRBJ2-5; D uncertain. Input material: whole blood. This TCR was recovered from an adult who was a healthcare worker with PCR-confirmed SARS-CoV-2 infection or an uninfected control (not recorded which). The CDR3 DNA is TGTGCCAGCCGCTCTGGCCGGCAAGAGACCCAGTACTTC. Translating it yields CASRSGRQETQYF.